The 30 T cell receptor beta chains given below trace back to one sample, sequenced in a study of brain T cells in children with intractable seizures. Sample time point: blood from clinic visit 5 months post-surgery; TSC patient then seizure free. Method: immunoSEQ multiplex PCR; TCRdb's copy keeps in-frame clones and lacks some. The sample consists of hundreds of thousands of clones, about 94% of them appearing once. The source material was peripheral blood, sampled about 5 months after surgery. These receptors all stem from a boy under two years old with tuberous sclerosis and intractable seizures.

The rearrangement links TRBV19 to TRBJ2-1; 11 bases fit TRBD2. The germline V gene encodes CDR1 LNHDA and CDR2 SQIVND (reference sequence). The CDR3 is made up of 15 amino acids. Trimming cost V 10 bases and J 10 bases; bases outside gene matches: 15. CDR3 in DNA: TGTGCCAACATAACTAGCGGGAGAAAGGTTGGGGAGCAGTTCTTC. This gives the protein CANITSGRKVGEQFF. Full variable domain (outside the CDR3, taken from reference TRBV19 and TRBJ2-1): DGGITQSPKYLFRKEGQNVTLSCEQNLNHDAMYWYRQDPGQGLRLIYYSQIVNDFQKGDIAEGYSVSREKKESFPLTVTSAQKNPTAFYLCANITSGRKVGEQFFGPGTRLTVL.

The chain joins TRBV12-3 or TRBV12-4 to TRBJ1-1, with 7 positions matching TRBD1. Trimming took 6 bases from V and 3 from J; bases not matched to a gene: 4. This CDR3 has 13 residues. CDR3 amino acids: CASSPGGDTEAFF. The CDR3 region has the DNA TGTGCCAGCAGCCCAGGGGGGGACACTGAAGCTTTCTTT.

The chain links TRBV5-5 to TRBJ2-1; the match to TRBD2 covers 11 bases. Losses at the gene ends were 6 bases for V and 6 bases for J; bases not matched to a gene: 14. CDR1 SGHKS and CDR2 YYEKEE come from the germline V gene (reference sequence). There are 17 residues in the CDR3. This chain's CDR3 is CASTPAPTSGTINEQFF. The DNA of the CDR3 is TGTGCCAGCACCCCGGCCCCGACTAGCGGGACGATCAATGAGCAGTTCTTC. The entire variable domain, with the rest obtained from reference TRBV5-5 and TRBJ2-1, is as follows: DAGVTQSPTHLIKTRGQQVTLRCSPISGHKSVSWYQQVLGQGPQFIFQYYEKEERGRGNFPDRFSARQFPNYSSELNVNALLLGDSALYLCASTPAPTSGTINEQFFGPGTRLTVL.

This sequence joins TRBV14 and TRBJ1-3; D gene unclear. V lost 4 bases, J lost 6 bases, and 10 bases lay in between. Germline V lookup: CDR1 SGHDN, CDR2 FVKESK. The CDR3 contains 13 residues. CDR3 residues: CASSPQVANTIYF. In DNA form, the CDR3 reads TGTGCCAGCAGCCCTCAGGTGGCAAACACCATATATTTT.

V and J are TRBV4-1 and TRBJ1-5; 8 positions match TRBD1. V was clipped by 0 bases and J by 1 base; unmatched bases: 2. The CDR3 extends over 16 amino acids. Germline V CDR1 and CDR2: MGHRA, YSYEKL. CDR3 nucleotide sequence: TGCGCCAGCAGCCAAGAGCAGGGGGCGAGCAATCAGCCCCAGCATTTT. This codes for CASSQEQGASNQPQHF.

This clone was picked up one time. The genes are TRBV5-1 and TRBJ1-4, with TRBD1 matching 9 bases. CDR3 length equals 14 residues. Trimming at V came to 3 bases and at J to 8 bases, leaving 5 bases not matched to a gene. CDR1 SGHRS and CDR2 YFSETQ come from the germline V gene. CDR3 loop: CASSSGQGWEKLFF. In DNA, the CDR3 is TGCGCCAGCAGCTCGGGACAGGGTTGGGAAAAACTGTTTTTT. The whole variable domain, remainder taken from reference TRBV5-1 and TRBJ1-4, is KAGVTQTPRYLIKTRGQQVTLSCSPISGHRSVSWYQQTPGQGLQFLFEYFSETQRNKGNFPGRFSGRQFSNSRSEMNVSTLELGDSALYLCASSSGQGWEKLFFGSGTQLSVL.

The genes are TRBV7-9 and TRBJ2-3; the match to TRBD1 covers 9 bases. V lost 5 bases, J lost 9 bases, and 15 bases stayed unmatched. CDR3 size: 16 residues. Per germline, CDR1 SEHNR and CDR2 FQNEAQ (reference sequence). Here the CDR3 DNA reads TGTGCCAGCAGCCCCCGGGACAGGGAGCCTACGATGACGCAGTATTTT. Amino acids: CASSPRDREPTMTQYF.

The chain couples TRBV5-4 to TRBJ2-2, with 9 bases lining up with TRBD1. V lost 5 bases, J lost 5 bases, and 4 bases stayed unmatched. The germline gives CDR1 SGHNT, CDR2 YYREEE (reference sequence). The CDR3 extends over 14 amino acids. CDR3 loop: CASSTGTGTGELFF. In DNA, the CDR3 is TGTGCCAGCAGTACCGGGACAGGGACCGGGGAGCTGTTTTTT. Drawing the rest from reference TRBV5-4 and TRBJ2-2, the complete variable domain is ETGVTQSPTHLIKTRGQQVTLRCSSQSGHNTVSWYQQALGQGPQFIFQYYREEENGRGNFPPRFSGLQFPNYSSELNVNALELDDSALYLCASSTGTGTGELFFGEGSRLTVL.

The CDR3 sequence: CASSSRDRIYGYTF. In nucleotides, the CDR3 is TGTGCCAGCAGCTCAAGGGACAGAATCTATGGCTACACCTTC. The chain joins TRBV7-3 to TRBJ1-2; 7 nucleotides line up with TRBD1. V dropped 4 bases and J dropped 4; count of bases not matched to a gene: 6. The CDR3 is 14 residues long. The germline V gene has CDR1 SGHTA and CDR2 FQGTGA.

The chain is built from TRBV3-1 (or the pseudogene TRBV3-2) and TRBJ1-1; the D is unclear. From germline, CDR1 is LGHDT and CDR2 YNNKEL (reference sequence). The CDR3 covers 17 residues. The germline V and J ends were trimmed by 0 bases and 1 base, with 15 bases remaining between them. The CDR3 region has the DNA TGTGCCAGCAGCCAAGATACTCACTCCCAAGGGAACACTGAAGCTTTCTTT. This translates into CASSQDTHSQGNTEAFF.

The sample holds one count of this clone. CDR3 sequence reads: CASSSGLAGVGNTDTQYF. CDR3 nucleotide sequence: TGCGCCAGCAGCTCAGGGCTAGCGGGAGTCGGGAACACAGATACGCAGTATTTT. The chain recombines TRBV5-1 with TRBJ2-3, with 10 bases identical to TRBD2. J gave up 2 bases and V 3 bases, and 12 bases lay outside the gene matches. The germline V gene encodes CDR1 SGHRS and CDR2 YFSETQ. The length of the CDR3 is 18 residues.

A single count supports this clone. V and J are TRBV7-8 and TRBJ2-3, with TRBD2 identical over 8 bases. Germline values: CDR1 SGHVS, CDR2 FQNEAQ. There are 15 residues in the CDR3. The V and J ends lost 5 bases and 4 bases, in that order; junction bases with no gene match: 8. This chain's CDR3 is CASSPRTSFPDTQYF. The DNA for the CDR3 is TGTGCCAGCAGCCCCCGGACTAGCTTCCCAGATACGCAGTATTTT.

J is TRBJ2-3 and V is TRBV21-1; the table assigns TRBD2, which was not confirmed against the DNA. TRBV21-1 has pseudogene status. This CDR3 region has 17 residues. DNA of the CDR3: TGTGCCAGCAGCCTAAGGACTAGCGGGAGGCCCACAGATACGCAGTATTTT. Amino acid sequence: CASSLRTSGRPTDTQYF.

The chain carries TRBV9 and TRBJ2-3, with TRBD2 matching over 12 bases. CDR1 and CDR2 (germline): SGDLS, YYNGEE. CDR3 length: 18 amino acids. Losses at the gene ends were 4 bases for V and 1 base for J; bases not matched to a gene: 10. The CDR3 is CASSPTSGSPPGTDTQYF. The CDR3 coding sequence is TGTGCCAGCAGCCCGACTAGCGGGAGTCCCCCGGGCACAGATACGCAGTATTTT.

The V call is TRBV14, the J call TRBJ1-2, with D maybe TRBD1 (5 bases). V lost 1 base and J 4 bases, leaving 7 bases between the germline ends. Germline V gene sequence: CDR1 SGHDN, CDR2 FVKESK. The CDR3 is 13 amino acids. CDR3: CASSQGGGYGYTF. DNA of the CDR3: TGTGCCAGCAGCCAAGGGGGCGGCTATGGCTACACCTTC. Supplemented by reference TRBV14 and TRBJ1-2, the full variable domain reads EAGVTQFPSHSVIEKGQTVTLRCDPISGHDNLYWYRRVMGKEIKFLLHFVKESKQDESGMPNNRFLAERTGGTYSTLKVQPAELEDSGVYFCASSQGGGYGYTFGSGTRLTVV.

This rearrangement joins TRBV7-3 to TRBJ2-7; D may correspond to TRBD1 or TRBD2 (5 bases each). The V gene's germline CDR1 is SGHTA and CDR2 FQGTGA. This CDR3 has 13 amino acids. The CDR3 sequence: CELPLGPAYEQYF. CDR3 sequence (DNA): TGTGAACTACCTTTGGGACCCGCCTACGAGCAGTACTTC. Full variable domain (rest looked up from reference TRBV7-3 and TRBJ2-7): GAGVSQTPSNKVTEKGKYVELRCDPISGHTALYWYRQSLGQGPEFLIYFQGTGAADDSGLPNDRFFAVRPEGSVSTLKIQRTERGDSAVYLCELPLGPAYEQYFGPGTRLTVT.

The CDR3 region is CASSLGRATANTGELFF. The DNA for the CDR3 is TGTGCCAGCAGCTTAGGCAGGGCAACCGCGAACACCGGGGAGCTGTTTTTT. The V gene is TRBV7-9, the J gene TRBJ2-2; D is possibly TRBD1 (5 bases). Germline V gene data show CDR1 as SEHNR and CDR2 as FQNEAQ (reference sequence). The CDR3 is 17 residues long. The V and J ends lost 1 base and 0 bases respectively, with 12 bases between them.

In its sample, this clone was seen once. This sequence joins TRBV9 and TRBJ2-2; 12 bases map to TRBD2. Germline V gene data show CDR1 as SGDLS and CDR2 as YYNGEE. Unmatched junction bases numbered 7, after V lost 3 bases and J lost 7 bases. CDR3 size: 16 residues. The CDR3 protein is CASSGPSGGAVGELFF. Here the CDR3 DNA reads TGTGCCAGCAGCGGGCCTAGCGGGGGGGCCGTCGGGGAGCTGTTTTTT.

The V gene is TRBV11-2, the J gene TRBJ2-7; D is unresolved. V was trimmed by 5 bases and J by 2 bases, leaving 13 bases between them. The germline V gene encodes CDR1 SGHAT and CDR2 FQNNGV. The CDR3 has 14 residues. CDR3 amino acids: CASSTIKDTYEQYF. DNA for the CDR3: TGTGCCAGCAGCACGATCAAGGATACCTACGAGCAGTACTTC.

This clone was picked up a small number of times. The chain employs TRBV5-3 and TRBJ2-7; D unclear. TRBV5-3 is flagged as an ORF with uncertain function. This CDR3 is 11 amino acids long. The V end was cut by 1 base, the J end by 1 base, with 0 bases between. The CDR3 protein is CARSLSYEQYF. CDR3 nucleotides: TGTGCCAGAAGCTTGTCCTACGAGCAGTACTTC.

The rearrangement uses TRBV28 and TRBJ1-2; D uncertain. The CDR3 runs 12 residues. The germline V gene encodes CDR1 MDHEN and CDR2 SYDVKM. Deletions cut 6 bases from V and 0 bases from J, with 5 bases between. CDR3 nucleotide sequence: TGTGCCAGCAGGGCAGCTAACTATGGCTACACCTTC. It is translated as CASRAANYGYTF.

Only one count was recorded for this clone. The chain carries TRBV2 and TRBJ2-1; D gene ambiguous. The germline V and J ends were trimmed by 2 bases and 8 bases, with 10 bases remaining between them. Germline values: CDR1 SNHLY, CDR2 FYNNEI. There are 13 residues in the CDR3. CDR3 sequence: CASSEFVEHEQFF. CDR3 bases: TGTGCCAGCAGTGAATTCGTCGAGCATGAGCAGTTCTTC. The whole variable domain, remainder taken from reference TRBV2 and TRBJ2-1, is EPEVTQTPSHQVTQMGQEVILRCVPISNHLYFYWYRQILGQKVEFLVSFYNNEISEKSEIFDDQFSVERPDGSNFTLKIRSTKLEDSAMYFCASSEFVEHEQFFGPGTRLTVL.

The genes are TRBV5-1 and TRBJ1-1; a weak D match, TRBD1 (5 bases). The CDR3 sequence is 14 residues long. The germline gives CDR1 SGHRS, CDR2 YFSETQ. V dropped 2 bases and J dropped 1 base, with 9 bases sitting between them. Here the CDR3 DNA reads TGCGCCAGCAGCTTTCACGGGGCGAACACTGAAGCTTTCTTT. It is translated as CASSFHGANTEAFF.

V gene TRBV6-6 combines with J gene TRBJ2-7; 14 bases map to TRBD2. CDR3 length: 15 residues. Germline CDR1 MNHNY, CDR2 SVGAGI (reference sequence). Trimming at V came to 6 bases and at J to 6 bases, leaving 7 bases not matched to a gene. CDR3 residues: CASRRLAGGPGEQYF. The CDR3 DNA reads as TGTGCCAGCAGAAGACTAGCGGGAGGGCCCGGCGAGCAGTACTTC.

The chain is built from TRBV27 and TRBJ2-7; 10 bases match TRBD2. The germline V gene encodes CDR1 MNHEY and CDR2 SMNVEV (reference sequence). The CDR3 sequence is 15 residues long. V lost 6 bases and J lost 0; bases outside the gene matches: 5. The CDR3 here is CASRKRTSGSYEQYF. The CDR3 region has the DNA TGTGCCAGCAGAAAAAGGACTAGCGGCTCCTACGAGCAGTACTTC.

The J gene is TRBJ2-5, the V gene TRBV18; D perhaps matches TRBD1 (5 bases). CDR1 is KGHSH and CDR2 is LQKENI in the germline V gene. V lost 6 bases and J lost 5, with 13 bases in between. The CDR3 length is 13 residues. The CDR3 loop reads CASSPGQEETQYF. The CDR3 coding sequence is TGTGCCAGCTCCCCAGGGCAAGAGGAGACCCAGTACTTC.

In nucleotides, the CDR3 is TGTGCCAGCAGCTGGGTTCGGAACAATGAGCAGTTCTTC. It translates to CASSWVRNNEQFF. The chain uses TRBV11-3 and TRBJ2-1; D unresolved. Germline lookup yields CDR1 SGHNT and CDR2 YENEEA. V was pared by 4 bases and J by 5 bases, with 9 bases between. CDR3 size: 13 residues.

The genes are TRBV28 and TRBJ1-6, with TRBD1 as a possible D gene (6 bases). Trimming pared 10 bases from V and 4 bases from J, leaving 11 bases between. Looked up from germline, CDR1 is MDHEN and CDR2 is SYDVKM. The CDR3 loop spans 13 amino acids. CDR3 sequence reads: CAIQGLYNSPLHF. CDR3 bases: TGTGCCATACAGGGCCTTTATAATTCACCCCTCCACTTT.

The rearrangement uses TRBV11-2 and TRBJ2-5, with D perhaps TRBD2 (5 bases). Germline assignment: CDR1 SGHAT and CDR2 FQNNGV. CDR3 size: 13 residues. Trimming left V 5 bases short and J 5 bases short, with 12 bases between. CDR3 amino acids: CASSRGRRETQYF. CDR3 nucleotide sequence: TGTGCCAGCAGCCGCGGGCGGCGGGAGACCCAGTACTTC.

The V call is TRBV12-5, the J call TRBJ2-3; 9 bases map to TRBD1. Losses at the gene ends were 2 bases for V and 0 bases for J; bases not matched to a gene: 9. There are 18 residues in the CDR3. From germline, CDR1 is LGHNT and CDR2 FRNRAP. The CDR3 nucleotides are TGTGCTAGTGGTTTGCACCCGACAGGGGGGACTAGCACAGATACGCAGTATTTT. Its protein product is CASGLHPTGGTSTDTQYF.